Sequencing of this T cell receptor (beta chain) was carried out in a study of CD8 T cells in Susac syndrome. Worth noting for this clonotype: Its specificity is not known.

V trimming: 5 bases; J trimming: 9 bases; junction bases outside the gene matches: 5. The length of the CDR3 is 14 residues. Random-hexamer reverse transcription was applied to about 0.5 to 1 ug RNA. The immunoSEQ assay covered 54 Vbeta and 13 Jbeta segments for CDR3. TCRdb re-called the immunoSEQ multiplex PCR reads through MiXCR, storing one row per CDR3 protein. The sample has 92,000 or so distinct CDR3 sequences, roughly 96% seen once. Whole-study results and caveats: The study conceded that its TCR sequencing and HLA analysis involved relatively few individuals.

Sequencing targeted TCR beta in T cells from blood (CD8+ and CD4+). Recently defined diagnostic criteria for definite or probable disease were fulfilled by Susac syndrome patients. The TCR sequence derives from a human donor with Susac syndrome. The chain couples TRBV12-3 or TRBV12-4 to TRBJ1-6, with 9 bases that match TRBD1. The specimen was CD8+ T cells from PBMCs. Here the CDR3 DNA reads TGTGCCAGCAGTCGGACAGGGGCGAGTTCACCCCTCCACTTT. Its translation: CASSRTGASSPLHF.